The rows below give T cell receptor beta chains drawn from one sample of a study of vaccination effects on CD4 cells after COVID-19. Their cognate antigens are unknown. Sequenced by immunoSEQ multiplex PCR; TCRdb stores in-frame clones only, minus some. The data contain around 25,000 clones, more than 70% of them seen just once; the ten biggest clones take up under 13%. The sequencing here drew on CD4+ T cells from PBMCs cultured with HCoV-NL63 spike peptides, taken before COVID-19 vaccination. The source of these receptors is a human donor who received a COVID-19 vaccine. CDR3s include the opening cysteine and the closing phenylalanine or tryptophan. Fields, in order: J gene, D gene, clone size, V gene, CDR3 protein, CDR3 DNA. A D gene is named only where the DNA matches it firmly. Size is stated for part of the rows, as once, few or many counts, or as a class when the clone is expanded.

J: TRBJ1-2
D: -
size: -
V: TRBV25-1
CDR3: CASSVAVNYGYTF
DNA: TGTGCCAGCAGTGTCGCAGTTAACTATGGCTACACCTTC

J: TRBJ1-5
D: -
size: medium-sized
V: TRBV6-5
CDR3: CASSAQTAGNQPQHF
DNA: TGTGCCAGCAGCGCCCAGACCGCCGGCAATCAGCCCCAGCATTTT

J: TRBJ1-5
D: TRBD1
size: once
V: TRBV5-5
CDR3: CASSLGQGILRNGQPQHF
DNA: TGTGCCAGCAGCTTGGGACAGGGAATCTTAAGGAACGGTCAGCCCCAGCATTTT

J: TRBJ1-1
D: -
size: -
V: TRBV7-7
CDR3: CASSLGRNTEAFF
DNA: TGTGCCAGCAGCTTAGGCAGGAACACTGAAGCTTTCTTT

J: TRBJ2-5
D: -
size: -
V: TRBV7-9
CDR3: CASSLALFQQETQYF
DNA: TGTGCCAGCAGCTTAGCGCTATTCCAGCAAGAGACCCAGTACTTC

J: TRBJ2-1
D: TRBD2
size: -
V: TRBV2
CDR3: CASRKRTSGYNEQFF
DNA: TGTGCCAGCAGGAAAAGGACTAGCGGATACAATGAGCAGTTCTTC

J: TRBJ2-5
D: -
size: once
V: TRBV7-7
CDR3: CASSLGSGETQYF
DNA: TGTGCCAGCAGCTTAGGGTCCGGGGAGACCCAGTACTTC

J: TRBJ1-2
D: -
size: -
V: TRBV19
CDR3: CASSPRGGPYGYTF
DNA: TGTGCCAGTAGTCCCCGGGGGGGACCTTATGGCTACACCTTC

J: TRBJ2-1
D: TRBD1
size: -
V: TRBV6-5
CDR3: CASSTTGGYNEQFF
DNA: TGTGCCAGCAGTACGACAGGGGGATACAATGAGCAGTTCTTC

J: TRBJ1-4
D: -
size: -
V: TRBV5-1
CDR3: CASRGYEKLFF
DNA: TGCGCCAGCAGGGGATACGAAAAACTGTTTTTT

J: TRBJ2-5
D: -
size: -
V: TRBV6-5
CDR3: CASSFTGYQETQYF
DNA: TGTGCCAGCAGTTTTACGGGATACCAAGAGACCCAGTACTTC

J: TRBJ2-3
D: -
size: -
V: TRBV9
CDR3: CASSVGGADTQYF
DNA: TGTGCCAGCAGCGTTGGAGGTGCAGATACGCAGTATTTT

J: TRBJ1-3
D: -
size: -
V: TRBV5-1
CDR3: CASSLAGGIGNTIYF
DNA: TGCGCCAGCAGCTTGGCCGGGGGAATTGGAAACACCATATATTTT

J: TRBJ2-1
D: TRBD2
size: -
V: TRBV5-6
CDR3: CASITMGGSYNEQFF
DNA: TGTGCCAGCATCACAATGGGGGGGTCCTACAATGAGCAGTTCTTC

J: TRBJ2-7
D: -
size: -
V: TRBV7-5
CDR3: CVRKQNPYYEQYF
DNA: TGTGTCAGAAAGCAGAACCCCTACTACGAGCAGTACTTC

J: TRBJ2-1
D: -
size: -
V: TRBV3-1/TRBV3-2
CDR3: CASSQGGGGTYNEQFF
DNA: TGTGCCAGCAGCCAAGGAGGGGGAGGGACATACAATGAGCAGTTCTTC

J: TRBJ1-5
D: -
size: -
V: TRBV12-3/TRBV12-4
CDR3: CASGPLDQPQHF
DNA: TGTGCCAGCGGGCCCCTGGATCAGCCCCAGCATTTT

J: TRBJ2-1
D: -
size: -
V: TRBV20-1
CDR3: CSASIPAYNEQFF
DNA: TGCAGTGCTAGTATACCAGCCTACAATGAGCAGTTCTTC

J: TRBJ1-5
D: -
size: -
V: TRBV10-3
CDR3: CAISESRTAKTPYPPQHF
DNA: TGTGCCATCAGTGAGTCCCGGACGGCGAAAACCCCCTATCCGCCCCAGCATTTT

J: TRBJ1-2
D: -
size: -
V: TRBV7-2
CDR3: CASSFPENHPGSGYTF
DNA: TGTGCCAGCAGCTTCCCCGAGAACCACCCCGGATCAGGCTACACCTTC

J: TRBJ2-3
D: TRBD2
size: -
V: TRBV7-9
CDR3: CASSLGGTSGFTDTQYF
DNA: TGTGCCAGCAGCTTAGGAGGGACTAGCGGATTCACAGATACGCAGTATTTT

J: TRBJ2-5
D: -
size: -
V: TRBV14
CDR3: CASSQARETQYF
DNA: TGTGCCAGCAGCCAAGCGCGAGAGACCCAGTACTTC

J: TRBJ2-3
D: TRBD1
size: -
V: TRBV25-1
CDR3: CASRANWDSQGVDTQYF
DNA: TGTGCCAGCAGAGCTAACTGGGACAGTCAAGGGGTAGATACGCAGTATTTT

J: TRBJ1-5
D: -
size: -
V: TRBV5-1
CDR3: CASSLQGRQPQHF
DNA: TGCGCCAGCAGCTTACAGGGTAGGCAGCCCCAGCATTTT

J: TRBJ2-1
D: -
size: -
V: TRBV7-2
CDR3: CASSLRRESEQFF
DNA: TGTGCCAGCAGCTTGAGACGAGAAAGTGAGCAGTTCTTC

J: TRBJ1-2
D: TRBD1
size: few
V: TRBV18
CDR3: CASSRSGQGNGYTF
DNA: TGTGCCAGCTCACGCTCGGGACAGGGGAATGGCTACACCTTC

J: TRBJ2-5
D: TRBD1
size: -
V: TRBV6-1
CDR3: CASSETGIGETQYF
DNA: TGTGCCAGCAGTGAGACAGGGATAGGCGAGACCCAGTACTTC

J: TRBJ1-2
D: -
size: -
V: TRBV12-3/TRBV12-4
CDR3: CASSLPGAYGYTF
DNA: TGTGCCAGCAGTCTCCCAGGGGCCTATGGCTACACCTTC

J: TRBJ1-4
D: TRBD1
size: -
V: TRBV28
CDR3: CASREGATNEKLFF
DNA: TGTGCCAGCAGGGAGGGGGCCACTAATGAAAAACTGTTTTTT

J: TRBJ2-3
D: -
size: -
V: TRBV11-2
CDR3: CASSPGQLSTDTQYF
DNA: TGTGCCAGCAGCCCCGGACAGCTAAGCACAGATACGCAGTATTTT

J: TRBJ2-1
D: TRBD2
size: -
V: TRBV5-1
CDR3: CASSLGGGRANNEQFF
DNA: TGCGCCAGCAGCTTGGGGGGCGGGAGAGCGAACAATGAGCAGTTCTTC

J: TRBJ1-4
D: -
size: few
V: TRBV14
CDR3: CASSYLGGGKLFF
DNA: TGTGCCAGCAGCTACCTTGGGGGCGGAAAACTGTTTTTT

J: TRBJ2-7
D: -
size: -
V: TRBV18
CDR3: CASSTPSGDRAYEQYF
DNA: TGTGCCAGCTCTACACCATCTGGTGACAGAGCTTACGAGCAGTACTTC

J: TRBJ2-1
D: -
size: -
V: TRBV20-1
CDR3: CSALQGSEQFF
DNA: TGCAGTGCTTTACAGGGAAGCGAGCAGTTCTTC

J: TRBJ2-7
D: TRBD1
size: -
V: TRBV25-1
CDR3: CASSEGGTGGYEQYF
DNA: TGTGCCAGCAGTGAAGGTGGGACAGGGGGCTACGAGCAGTACTTC

J: TRBJ1-1
D: TRBD1
size: -
V: TRBV6-2/TRBV6-3
CDR3: CASSPVGQGLTEAFF
DNA: TGTGCCAGCAGCCCCGTTGGACAGGGACTCACTGAAGCTTTCTTT

J: TRBJ2-7
D: -
size: once
V: TRBV29-1
CDR3: CSVRGQIYEQYF
DNA: TGCAGCGTTCGTGGACAGATCTACGAGCAGTACTTC

J: TRBJ1-1
D: TRBD1
size: -
V: TRBV6-1
CDR3: CASSDVTGVNTEAFF
DNA: TGTGCCAGCAGTGACGTTACAGGGGTGAACACTGAAGCTTTCTTT

J: TRBJ2-7
D: TRBD2
size: -
V: TRBV10-1
CDR3: CASSEGGVHEQYF
DNA: TGCGCCAGCAGTGAGGGGGGGGTCCACGAGCAGTACTTC

J: TRBJ1-4
D: TRBD1
size: -
V: TRBV27
CDR3: CASSFFNPPGDRLFF
DNA: TGTGCCAGCAGTTTCTTCAACCCTCCAGGGGACAGACTGTTTTTT

J: TRBJ2-1
D: -
size: -
V: TRBV7-9
CDR3: CASSLMQGEQFF
DNA: TGTGCCAGCAGCTTAATGCAGGGGGAGCAGTTCTTC